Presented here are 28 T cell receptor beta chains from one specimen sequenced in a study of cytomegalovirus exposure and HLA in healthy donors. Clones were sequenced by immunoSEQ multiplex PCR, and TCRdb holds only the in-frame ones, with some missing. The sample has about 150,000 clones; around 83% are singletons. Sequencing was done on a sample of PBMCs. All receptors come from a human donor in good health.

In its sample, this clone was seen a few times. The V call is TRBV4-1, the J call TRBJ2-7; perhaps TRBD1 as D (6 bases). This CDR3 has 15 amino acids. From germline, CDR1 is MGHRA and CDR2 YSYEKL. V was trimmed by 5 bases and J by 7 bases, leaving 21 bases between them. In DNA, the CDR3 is TGCGCCAGCAGCTTAAGCCCCCAGGGGCTGAGTGAGCAGTACTTC. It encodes CASSLSPQGLSEQYF.

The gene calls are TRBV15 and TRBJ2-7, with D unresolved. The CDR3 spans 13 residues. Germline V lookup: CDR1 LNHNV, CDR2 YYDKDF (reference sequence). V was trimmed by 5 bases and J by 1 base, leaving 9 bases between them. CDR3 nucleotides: TGTGCCACCAGCGCCGGGTCGTCCTACGAGCAGTACTTC. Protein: CATSAGSSYEQYF. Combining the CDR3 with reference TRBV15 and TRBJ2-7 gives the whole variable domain DAMVIQNPRYQVTQFGKPVTLSCSQTLNHNVMYWYQQKSSQAPKLLFHYYDKDFNNEADTPDNFQSRRPNTSFCFLDIRSPGLGDTAMYLCATSAGSSYEQYFGPGTRLTVT.

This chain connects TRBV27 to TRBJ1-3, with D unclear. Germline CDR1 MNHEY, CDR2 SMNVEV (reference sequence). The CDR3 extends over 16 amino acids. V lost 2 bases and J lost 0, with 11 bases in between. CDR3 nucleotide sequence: TGTGCCAGCAGTTTAGGCCGAGGTATCTCTGGAAACACCATATATTTT. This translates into CASSLGRGISGNTIYF.

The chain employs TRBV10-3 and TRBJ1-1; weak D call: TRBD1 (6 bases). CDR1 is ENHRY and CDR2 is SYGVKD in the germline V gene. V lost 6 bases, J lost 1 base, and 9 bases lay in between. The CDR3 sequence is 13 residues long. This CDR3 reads CAISDRKNTEAFF. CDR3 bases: TGTGCCATCAGCGACAGGAAGAACACTGAAGCTTTCTTT.

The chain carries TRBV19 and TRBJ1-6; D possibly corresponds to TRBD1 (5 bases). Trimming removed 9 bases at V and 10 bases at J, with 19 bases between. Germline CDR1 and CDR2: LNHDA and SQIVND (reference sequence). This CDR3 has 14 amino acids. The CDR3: CASDSGGSGSPLHF. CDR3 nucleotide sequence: TGTGCCAGCGATTCCGGGGGAAGCGGCTCACCCCTCCACTTT.

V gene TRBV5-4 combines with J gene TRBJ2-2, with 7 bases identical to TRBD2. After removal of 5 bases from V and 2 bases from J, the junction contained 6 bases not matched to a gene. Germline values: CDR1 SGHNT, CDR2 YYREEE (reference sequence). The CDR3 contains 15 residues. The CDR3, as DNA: TGTGCCAGCAGTTCCGGGACTACCAACACCGGGGAGCTGTTTTTT. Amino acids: CASSSGTTNTGELFF.

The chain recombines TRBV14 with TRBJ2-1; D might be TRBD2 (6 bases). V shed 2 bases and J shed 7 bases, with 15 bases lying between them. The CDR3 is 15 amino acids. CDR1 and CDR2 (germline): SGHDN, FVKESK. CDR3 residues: CASSQLRDSWNEQFF. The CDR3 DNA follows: TGTGCCAGCAGCCAACTCAGGGACTCGTGGAATGAGCAGTTCTTC.

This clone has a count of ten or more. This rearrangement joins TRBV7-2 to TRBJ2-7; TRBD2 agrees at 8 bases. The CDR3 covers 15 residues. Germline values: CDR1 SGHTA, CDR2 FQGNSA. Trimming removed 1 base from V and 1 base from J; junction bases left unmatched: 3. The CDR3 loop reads CASSLVIAGSYEQYF. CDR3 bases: TGTGCCAGCAGCTTAGTGATAGCGGGATCCTACGAGCAGTACTTC.

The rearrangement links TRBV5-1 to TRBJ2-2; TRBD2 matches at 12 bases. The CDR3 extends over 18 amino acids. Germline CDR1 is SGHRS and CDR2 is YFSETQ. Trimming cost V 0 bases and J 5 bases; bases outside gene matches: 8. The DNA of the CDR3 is TGCGCCAGCAGCTTGGGGACTAGCGGGATGATGAGAACCGGGGAGCTGTTTTTT. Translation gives CASSLGTSGMMRTGELFF.

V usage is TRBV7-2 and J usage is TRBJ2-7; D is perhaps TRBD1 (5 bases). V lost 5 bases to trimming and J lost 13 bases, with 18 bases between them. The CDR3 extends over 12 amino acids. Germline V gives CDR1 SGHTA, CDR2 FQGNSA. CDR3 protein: CASSVDSLRVYF. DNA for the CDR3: TGTGCCAGCAGCGTTGACAGCCTAAGAGTATACTTC.

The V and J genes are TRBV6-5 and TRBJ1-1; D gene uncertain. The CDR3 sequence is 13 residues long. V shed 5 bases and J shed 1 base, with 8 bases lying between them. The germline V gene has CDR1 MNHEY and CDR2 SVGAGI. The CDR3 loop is CASSNTENTEAFF. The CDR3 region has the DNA TGTGCCAGCAGTAACACAGAGAACACTGAAGCTTTCTTT.

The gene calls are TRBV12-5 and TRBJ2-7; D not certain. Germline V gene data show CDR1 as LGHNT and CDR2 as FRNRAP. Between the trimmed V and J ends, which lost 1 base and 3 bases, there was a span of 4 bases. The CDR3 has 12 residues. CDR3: CASGLDRYEQYF. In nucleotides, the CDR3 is TGTGCTAGTGGTTTGGATCGCTACGAGCAGTACTTC.

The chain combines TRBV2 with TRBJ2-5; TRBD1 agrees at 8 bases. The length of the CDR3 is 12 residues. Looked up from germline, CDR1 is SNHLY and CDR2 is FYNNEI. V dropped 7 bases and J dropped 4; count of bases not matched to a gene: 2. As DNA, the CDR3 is TGTGCCAGCACCGGGACAGGAGAGACCCAGTACTTC. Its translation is CASTGTGETQYF.

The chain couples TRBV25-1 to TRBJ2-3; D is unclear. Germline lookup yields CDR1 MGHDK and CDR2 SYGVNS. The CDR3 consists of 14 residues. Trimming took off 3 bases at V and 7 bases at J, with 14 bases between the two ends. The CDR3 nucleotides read TGTGCCAGCAGTGATACAGACCCAAGGAATACGCAGTATTTT. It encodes CASSDTDPRNTQYF.

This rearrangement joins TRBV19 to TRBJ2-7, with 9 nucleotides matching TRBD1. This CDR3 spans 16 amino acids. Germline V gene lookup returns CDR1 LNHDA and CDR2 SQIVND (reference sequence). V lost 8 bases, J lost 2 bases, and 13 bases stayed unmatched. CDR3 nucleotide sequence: TGTGCCAGTCTCCTGGTACCCCGGGACAGGGCCTACGAGCAGTACTTC. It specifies CASLLVPRDRAYEQYF.

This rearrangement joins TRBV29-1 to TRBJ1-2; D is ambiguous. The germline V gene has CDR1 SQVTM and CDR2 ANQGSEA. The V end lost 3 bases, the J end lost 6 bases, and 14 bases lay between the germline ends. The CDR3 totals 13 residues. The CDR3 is CSVDPERKDGYTF. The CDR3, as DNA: TGCAGCGTTGATCCTGAGAGGAAGGATGGCTACACCTTC.

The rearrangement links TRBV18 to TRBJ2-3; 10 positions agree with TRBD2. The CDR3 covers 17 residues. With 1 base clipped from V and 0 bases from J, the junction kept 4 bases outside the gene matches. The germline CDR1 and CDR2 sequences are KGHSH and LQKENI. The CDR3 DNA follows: TGTGCCAGCTCACCACTAGCGGGAGGTCCTAGCACAGATACGCAGTATTTT. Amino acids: CASSPLAGGPSTDTQYF.

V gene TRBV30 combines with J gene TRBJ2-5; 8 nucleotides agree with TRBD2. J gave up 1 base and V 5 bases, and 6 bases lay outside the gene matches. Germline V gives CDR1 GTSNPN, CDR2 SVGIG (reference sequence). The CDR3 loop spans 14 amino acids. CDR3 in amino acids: CAWSRGGSQETQYF. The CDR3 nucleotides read TGTGCCTGGTCCCGGGGGGGATCCCAAGAGACCCAGTACTTC.

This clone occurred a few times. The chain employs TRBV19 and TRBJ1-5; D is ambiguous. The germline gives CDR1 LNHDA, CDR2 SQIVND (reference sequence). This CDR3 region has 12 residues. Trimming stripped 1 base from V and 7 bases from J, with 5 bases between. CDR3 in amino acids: CASSIGAQPQHF. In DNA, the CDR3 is TGTGCCAGTAGTATAGGAGCACAGCCCCAGCATTTT.

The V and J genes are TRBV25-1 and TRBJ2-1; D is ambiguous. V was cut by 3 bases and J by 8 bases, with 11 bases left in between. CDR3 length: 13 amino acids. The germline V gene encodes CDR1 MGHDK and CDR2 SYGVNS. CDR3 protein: CASSEREPDEQFF. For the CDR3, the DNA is TGTGCCAGCAGTGAGCGTGAACCCGATGAGCAGTTCTTC.

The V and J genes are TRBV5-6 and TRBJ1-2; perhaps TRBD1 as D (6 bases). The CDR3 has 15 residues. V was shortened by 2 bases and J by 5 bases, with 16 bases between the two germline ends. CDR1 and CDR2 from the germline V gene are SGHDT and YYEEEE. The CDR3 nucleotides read TGTGCCAGCAGCTTTCGAAGGGGGTTTCTTTATGGCTACACCTTC. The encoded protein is CASSFRRGFLYGYTF.

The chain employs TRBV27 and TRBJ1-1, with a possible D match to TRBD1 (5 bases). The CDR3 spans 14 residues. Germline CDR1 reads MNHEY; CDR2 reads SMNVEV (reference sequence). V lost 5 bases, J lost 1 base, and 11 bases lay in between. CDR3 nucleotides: TGTGCCAGCAGTACGCGAACAGGGAACACTGAAGCTTTCTTT. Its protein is CASSTRTGNTEAFF.

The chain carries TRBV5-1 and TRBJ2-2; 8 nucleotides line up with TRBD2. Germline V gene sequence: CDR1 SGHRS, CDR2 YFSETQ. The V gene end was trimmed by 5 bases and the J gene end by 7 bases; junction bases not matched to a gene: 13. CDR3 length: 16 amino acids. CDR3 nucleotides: TGCGCCAGCAGTCGGGCCGAGCTAGCGGGTCTCGGGGAGCTGTTTTTT. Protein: CASSRAELAGLGELFF.

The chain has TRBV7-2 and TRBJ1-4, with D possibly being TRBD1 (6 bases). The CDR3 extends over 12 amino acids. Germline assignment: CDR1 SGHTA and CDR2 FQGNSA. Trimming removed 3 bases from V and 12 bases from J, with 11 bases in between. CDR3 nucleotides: TGTGCCAGCAGCTTCACCTCAGGGGAACTGTTTTTT. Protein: CASSFTSGELFF.

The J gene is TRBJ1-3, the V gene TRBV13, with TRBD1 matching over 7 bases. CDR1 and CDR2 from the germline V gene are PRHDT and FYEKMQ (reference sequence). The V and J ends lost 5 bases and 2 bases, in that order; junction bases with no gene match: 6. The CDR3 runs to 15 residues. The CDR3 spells CASSPGQDPGNTIYF. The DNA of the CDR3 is TGTGCCAGCAGCCCCGGACAGGATCCTGGAAACACCATATATTTT.

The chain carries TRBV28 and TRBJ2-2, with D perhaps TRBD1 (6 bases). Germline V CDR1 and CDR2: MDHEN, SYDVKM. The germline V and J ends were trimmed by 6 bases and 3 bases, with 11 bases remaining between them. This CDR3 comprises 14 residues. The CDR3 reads CASSKTGYTGELFF. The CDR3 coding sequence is TGTGCCAGCAGCAAAACAGGGTACACCGGGGAGCTGTTTTTT.

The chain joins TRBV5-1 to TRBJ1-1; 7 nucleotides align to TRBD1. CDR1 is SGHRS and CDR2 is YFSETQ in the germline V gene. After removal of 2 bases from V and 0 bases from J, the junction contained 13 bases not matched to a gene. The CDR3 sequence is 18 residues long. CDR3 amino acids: CASSLVPTGTIMNTEAFF. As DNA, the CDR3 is TGCGCCAGCAGCTTAGTCCCGACAGGGACCATAATGAACACTGAAGCTTTCTTT.

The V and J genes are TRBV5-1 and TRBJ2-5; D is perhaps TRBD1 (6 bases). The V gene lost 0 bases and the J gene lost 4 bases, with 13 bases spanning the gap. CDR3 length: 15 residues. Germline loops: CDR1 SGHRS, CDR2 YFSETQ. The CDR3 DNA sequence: TGCGCCAGCAGCTTGGAGTCGGCCAGGGGAGAGACCCAGTACTTC. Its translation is CASSLESARGETQYF.